The 30 T cell receptor beta chains below were found in one sample sequenced in a study of blood T cells in healthy people across ages. A J-beta primer mix and a sample-barcoded 5' primer were used in a second PCR of about 6 to 12 cycles. One entry per CDR3 protein results from TCRdb running MiXCR on the 5' RACE reads. The profile shows about 1 million distinct CDR3 sequences, under 45% of them singletons. Specimen: blood. These receptors all come from a woman aged 55 to 70 in good health.

This chain links TRBV29-1 with TRBJ1-1; TRBD1 aligns across 7 bases. Germline CDR1 and CDR2: SQVTM and ANQGSEA. CDR3 length: 13 residues. V lost 4 bases, J lost 4 bases, and 6 bases stayed unmatched. The CDR3 spells CSVGGGVGTEAFF. In DNA, the CDR3 is TGCAGCGTTGGAGGGGGCGTAGGCACTGAAGCTTTCTTT.

The chain combines TRBV11-2 with TRBJ1-6, with 8 positions matching TRBD1. In germline, CDR1 is SGHAT, CDR2 FQNNGV. After removal of 2 bases from V and 7 bases from J, the junction contained 4 bases not matched to a gene. There are 15 residues in the CDR3. CDR3: CASSLRRDRNSPLHF. The CDR3, as DNA: TGTGCCAGCAGCTTACGTCGGGACAGGAATTCACCCCTCCACTTT.

This clonotype was seen more than once but under ten times. This chain joins TRBV7-3 and TRBJ2-6; TRBD2 aligns across 11 bases. Per germline, CDR1 SGHTA and CDR2 FQGTGA. The CDR3 totals 19 residues. V dropped 5 bases and J dropped 1; count of bases not matched to a gene: 10. The CDR3 loop reads CASSKIAGGPGSGANVLTF. CDR3 bases: TGTGCCAGCAGCAAGATAGCGGGAGGGCCTGGATCTGGGGCCAACGTCCTGACTTTC.

This clonotype was seen a few times. The V call is TRBV27, the J call TRBJ2-3; D is unresolved. CDR3 length equals 12 residues. Germline CDR1 MNHEY, CDR2 SMNVEV (reference sequence). V was trimmed by 6 bases and J by 6 bases, leaving 10 bases between them. The CDR3 sequence is CASSTWSDTQYF. The CDR3 DNA sequence: TGTGCCAGCAGCACTTGGTCTGATACGCAGTATTTT.

The CDR3 sequence is CSATLPLAGGYEQYF. CDR3 DNA: TGCAGTGCCACCCTACCGCTAGCGGGAGGATACGAGCAGTACTTC. The chain carries TRBV20-1 and TRBJ2-7, with 11 bases identical to TRBD2. This CDR3 has 15 residues. After removal of 6 bases from V and 4 bases from J, the junction contained 11 bases not matched to a gene. The germline gives CDR1 DFQATT, CDR2 SNEGSKA (reference sequence).

This clonotype has a handful of counts. This chain connects TRBV14 to TRBJ2-5; a possible D gene is TRBD2 (6 bases). The V gene lost 1 base and the J gene lost 4 bases, with 13 bases spanning the gap. The CDR3 sequence is 15 residues long. Looked up from germline, CDR1 is SGHDN and CDR2 is FVKESK. In DNA form, the CDR3 reads TGTGCCAGCAGCCAAGGGTGGAGGGCCCGAGAGACCCAGTACTTC. Translation gives CASSQGWRARETQYF.

The chain carries TRBV24-1 and TRBJ2-1, with D perhaps TRBD1 (5 bases). The germline V gene has CDR1 KGHDR and CDR2 SFDVKD. The CDR3 consists of 15 residues. The ends were cut back, 4 bases at V and 0 bases at J, with 9 bases in the middle. The CDR3 nucleotides are TGTGCCACCAGTGAAACAGGCAGCTCCTACAATGAGCAGTTCTTC. Translating it yields CATSETGSSYNEQFF.

The chain links TRBV6-2 or TRBV6-3 to TRBJ2-4, with D perhaps TRBD2 (5 bases). The CDR3 extends over 15 amino acids. The germline CDR1 and CDR2 sequences are MNHEY and SVGEGT. With 8 bases removed from V and 2 bases from J, the gap between germline ends came to 16 bases. The CDR3 DNA reads as TGTGCCAGCGGCACTAGACTGATATCCAAAAACATTCAGTACTTC. Encoded protein: CASGTRLISKNIQYF.

The chain has TRBV14 and TRBJ1-4; D gene ambiguous. The CDR3 has 14 residues. In germline, CDR1 is SGHDN, CDR2 FVKESK. Trimming took off 2 bases at V and 1 base at J, with 5 bases between the two ends. The CDR3 sequence: CASSQRLTNEKLFF. For the CDR3, the DNA is TGTGCCAGCAGCCAAAGGCTAACTAATGAAAAACTGTTTTTT.

The CDR3 DNA sequence: TGTGCCAGCAGTTTTAGGGGCCGGTGGCTGAACACTGAAGCTTTCTTT. Translated: CASSFRGRWLNTEAFF. V usage is TRBV28 and J usage is TRBJ1-1; D perhaps matches TRBD1 (5 bases). The CDR3 has 16 residues. Germline CDR1 reads MDHEN; CDR2 reads SYDVKM. Trimming cost V 3 bases and J 0 bases, with 14 bases left between them.

The chain is built from TRBV29-1 and TRBJ2-5; 8 nucleotides align to TRBD1. The CDR3 has 14 residues. V was pared by 7 bases and J by 5 bases, with 12 bases of the junction left unmatched. The V gene's germline CDR1 is SQVTM and CDR2 ANQGSEA. CDR3 DNA sequence: TGCAGCGCCCTAACCCAGGGGGCGGGTGAGACCCAGTACTTC. This gives the protein CSALTQGAGETQYF.

This clonotype was detected only a few times. The chain recombines TRBV12-3 or TRBV12-4 with TRBJ2-7; D is unresolved. V lost 5 bases to trimming and J lost 0 bases, with 14 bases between them. This CDR3 contains 15 residues. CDR3 in DNA: TGTGCCAGCAGTCCTAGGACCTTTGGCTCCTACGAGCAGTACTTC. Residues: CASSPRTFGSYEQYF.

J is TRBJ2-5 and V is TRBV30, with TRBD2 identical over 13 bases. Trimming took 1 base from V and 4 from J; bases not matched to a gene: 0. Germline-derived CDR1 and CDR2 are GTSNPN and SVGIG (reference sequence). The CDR3 is made up of 14 amino acids. CDR3 bases: TGTGCCTGGAGTGGACTAGCGGGAGGAGAGACCCAGTACTTC. This sequence encodes CAWSGLAGGETQYF.

The rearrangement uses TRBV20-1 and TRBJ2-3, with 7 bases lining up with TRBD1. Per germline, CDR1 DFQATT and CDR2 SNEGSKA (reference sequence). V shed 1 base and J 3 bases; nucleotides not matched to a gene: 7. The CDR3 has 15 residues. As DNA, the CDR3 is TGCAGTGCTAGAGTTAGGGACAGTAATACAGATACGCAGTATTTT. Its translation: CSARVRDSNTDTQYF.

The chain combines TRBV27 with TRBJ2-1, with a tentative D call TRBD2 (6 bases). The CDR3 is made up of 17 amino acids. Deletions cut 7 bases from V and 1 base from J, with 20 bases between. Germline V gives CDR1 MNHEY, CDR2 SMNVEV (reference sequence). The CDR3: CASILARGPTSYNEQFF. In DNA form, the CDR3 reads TGTGCCAGCATCCTAGCGAGGGGCCCCACTTCCTACAATGAGCAGTTCTTC.

The gene calls are TRBV18 and TRBJ1-6; possibly TRBD1 for D (6 bases). This CDR3 spans 13 amino acids. CDR1 is KGHSH, CDR2 LQKENI, per germline. V was cut by 8 bases and J by 6 bases, with 11 bases left in between. The CDR3 is CASGGQINSPLHF. CDR3 bases: TGTGCCAGCGGAGGACAGATTAATTCACCCCTCCACTTT.

This clonotype was recorded a few times. The J gene is TRBJ2-7, the V gene TRBV6-2 or TRBV6-3; no definite D call. The tail of the sequence fits TRBJ2-5 better, so the J call may be wrong. From germline, CDR1 is MNHEY and CDR2 SVGEGT. CDR3 length: 14 residues. The CDR3 protein is CASSRRGVQETQYF. The DNA of the CDR3 is TGTGCCAGCAGTAGACGTGGGGTCCAAGAGACCCAGTACTTC.

The V gene is TRBV6-5, the J gene TRBJ1-1; D unresolved. CDR3 size: 14 residues. Germline lookup yields CDR1 MNHEY and CDR2 SVGAGI. V lost 5 bases and J lost 0, with 10 bases in between. CDR3 sequence reads: CASSEYSMNTEAFF. The CDR3 DNA sequence: TGTGCCAGCAGTGAGTACAGCATGAACACTGAAGCTTTCTTT.

V is TRBV5-1 and J is TRBJ2-7; a weak D match, TRBD1 (6 bases). The J call may be faulty, since TRBJ2-1 better matches the DNA end. Germline V CDR1 and CDR2: SGHRS, YFSETQ. The CDR3 extends over 13 amino acids. The CDR3 here is CASSRDINNEQFF. The CDR3 DNA is TGCGCCAGCAGCCGGGACATTAACAATGAGCAGTTCTTC.

The rearrangement uses TRBV11-1 and TRBJ2-1; 11 nucleotides match TRBD1. The CDR3 length is 15 residues. V lost 5 bases to trimming and J lost 7 bases; unmatched junction nucleotides: 7. Germline CDR1 is SGHAT and CDR2 is FQDESV (reference sequence). The DNA for the CDR3 is TGTGCCAGCAGCCTGGGACAGGGGGTGGAGAATGAGCAGTTCTTC. Encoded protein: CASSLGQGVENEQFF.

The chain carries TRBV12-3 or TRBV12-4 and TRBJ2-4; TRBD2 agrees at 8 bases. The J call may be in error: the DNA end matches TRBJ2-7 better. The CDR3 is 14 residues long. CDR3 bases: TGTGCCAGCAGTTTCATAGCGGGAAGCTACGAGCAGTACTTC. The encoded protein is CASSFIAGSYEQYF.

The table lists this clonotype with many counts. The chain carries TRBV29-1 and TRBJ2-5, with D possibly TRBD2 on 6 matching bases. Germline V gives CDR1 SQVTM, CDR2 ANQGSEA. V was shortened by 7 bases and J by 2 bases, with 14 bases between the two germline ends. The CDR3 has 13 amino acids. The CDR3 spells CSAEGTAQETQYF. Written as DNA, the CDR3 is TGCAGCGCCGAGGGGACTGCACAAGAGACCCAGTACTTC.

This clonotype appeared many times. This chain connects TRBV3-1 to TRBJ2-7; D is unresolved. With 2 bases removed from V and 1 base from J, the gap between germline ends came to 6 bases. This CDR3 has 13 amino acids. CDR1 is LGHDT and CDR2 is YNNKEL in the germline V gene (reference sequence). The CDR3 DNA reads TGTGCCAGCAGCCAATATCAATCCTACGAGCAGTACTTC. This translates into CASSQYQSYEQYF.

This clonotype was seen a handful of times. This chain uses TRBV5-1 with TRBJ2-7, with 13 bases lining up with TRBD2. The length of the CDR3 is 15 residues. In germline, CDR1 is SGHRS, CDR2 YFSETQ. After removal of 0 bases from V and 6 bases from J, the junction contained 3 bases not matched to a gene. The CDR3 region is CASSLEGLAGREQYF. For the CDR3, the DNA is TGCGCCAGCAGCTTGGAGGGACTAGCGGGACGCGAGCAGTACTTC.

CDR3 loop: CAISESAETQYF. The CDR3 region has the DNA TGTGCCATCAGTGAGTCTGCGGAGACCCAGTACTTC. The rearrangement uses TRBV10-3 and TRBJ2-5; D is ambiguous. Germline values: CDR1 ENHRY, CDR2 SYGVKD. CDR3 length: 12 residues. Trimming took 0 bases from V and 5 from J, leaving 4 bases between them.

The chain combines TRBV7-2 with TRBJ2-1; weak D call: TRBD1 (5 bases). Trimming left V 5 bases short and J 10 bases short, with 15 bases between. Germline V gene lookup returns CDR1 SGHTA and CDR2 FQGNSA. The CDR3 loop spans 13 amino acids. The CDR3 is CASSILGVTEQFF. CDR3 nucleotide sequence: TGTGCCAGCAGCATCCTAGGGGTTACGGAGCAGTTCTTC.

This clonotype was recorded a few times. V is TRBV29-1 and J is TRBJ1-2; D perhaps matches TRBD1 (5 bases). Trimming left V 6 bases short and J 2 bases short, with 16 bases between. In germline, CDR1 is SQVTM, CDR2 ANQGSEA. CDR3 length: 14 amino acids. The CDR3 DNA reads TGCAGCGTGCAATCCGGGACTCGAAACTATGGCTACACCTTC. Translated, it gives CSVQSGTRNYGYTF.

Of note for this clonotype: A read error may account for a junction end that differs from germline. The CDR3 protein is CTSSFGGGANVLTF. The CDR3 nucleotides read TGTACCAGCAGCTTCGGGGGTGGGGCCAACGTCCTGACTTTC. The chain has TRBV5-8 and TRBJ2-6; the D gene is possibly TRBD2 (6 bases). There are 14 residues in the CDR3. Germline CDR1 reads SGHTS; CDR2 reads YDEGEE.

This clonotype was observed many times. The junction differs from germline at one of its ends, possibly a read error. This chain joins TRBV5-1 and TRBJ2-5; D is undetermined. The germline gives CDR1 SGHRS, CDR2 YFSETQ. The CDR3 is 11 amino acids. The CDR3: CASSFQETQYF. Here the CDR3 DNA reads TGTGCCAGCAGTTTTCAAGAGACCCAGTACTTC.

The rearrangement links TRBV29-1 to TRBJ1-2; no definite D call. The CDR3 is made up of 14 amino acids. The ends were cut back, 4 bases at V and 0 bases at J, with 12 bases in the middle. The germline V gene encodes CDR1 SQVTM and CDR2 ANQGSEA. The CDR3 sequence is CSVGPGSSNYGYTF. Written as DNA, the CDR3 is TGCAGCGTTGGACCGGGGTCTTCTAACTATGGCTACACCTTC.